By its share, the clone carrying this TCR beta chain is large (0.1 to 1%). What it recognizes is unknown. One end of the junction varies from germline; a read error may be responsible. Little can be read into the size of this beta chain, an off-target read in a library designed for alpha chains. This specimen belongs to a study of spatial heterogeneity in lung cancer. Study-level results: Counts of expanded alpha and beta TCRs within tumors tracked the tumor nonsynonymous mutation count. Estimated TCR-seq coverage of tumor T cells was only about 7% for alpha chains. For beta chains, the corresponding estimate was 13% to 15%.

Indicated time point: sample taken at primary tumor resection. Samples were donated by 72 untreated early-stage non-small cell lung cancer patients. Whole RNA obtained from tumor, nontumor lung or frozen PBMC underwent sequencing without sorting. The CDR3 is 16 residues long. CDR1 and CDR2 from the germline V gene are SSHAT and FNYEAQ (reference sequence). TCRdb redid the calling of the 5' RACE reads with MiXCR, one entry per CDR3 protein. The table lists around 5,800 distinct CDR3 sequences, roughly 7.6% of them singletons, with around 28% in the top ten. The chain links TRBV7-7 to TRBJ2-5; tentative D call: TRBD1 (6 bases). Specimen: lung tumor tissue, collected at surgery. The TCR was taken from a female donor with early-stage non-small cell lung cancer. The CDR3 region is CASSLGPQGIQETQYF. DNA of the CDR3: TGTGCTAGCAGCTTAGGCCCCCAGGGGATCCAAGAGACCCAGTACTTC.